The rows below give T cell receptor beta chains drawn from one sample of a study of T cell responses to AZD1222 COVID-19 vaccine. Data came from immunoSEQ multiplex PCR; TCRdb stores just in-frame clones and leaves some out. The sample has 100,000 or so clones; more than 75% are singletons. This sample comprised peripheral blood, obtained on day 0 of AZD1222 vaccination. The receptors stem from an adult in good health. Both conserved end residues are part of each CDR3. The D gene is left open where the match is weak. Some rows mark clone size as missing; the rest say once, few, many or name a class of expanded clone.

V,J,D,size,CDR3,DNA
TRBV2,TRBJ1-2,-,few,CASSAMEDYGYTF,TGTGCCAGCAGTGCTATGGAAGACTATGGCTACACCTTC
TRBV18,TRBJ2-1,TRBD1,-,CASSPLRVGTGGYNEQFF,TGTGCCAGCTCACCACTGAGGGTCGGGACAGGGGGCTACAATGAGCAGTTCTTC
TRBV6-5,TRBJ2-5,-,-,CASSQAAARRETQYF,TGTGCCAGCAGCCAGGCGGCAGCTCGCCGGGAGACCCAGTACTTC
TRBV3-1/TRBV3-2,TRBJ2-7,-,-,CASSRTAEQYF,TGTGCCAGCAGCCGGACTGCTGAGCAGTACTTC
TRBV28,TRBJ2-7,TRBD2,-,CASSFLAGSSYEQYF,TGTGCCAGCAGTTTCCTAGCGGGGAGCTCCTACGAGCAGTACTTC
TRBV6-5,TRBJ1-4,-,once,CASSYRQWSGKLFF,TGTGCCAGCAGTTACCGGCAATGGTCCGGAAAACTGTTTTTT
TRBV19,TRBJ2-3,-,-,CASSREGYRTDTQYF,TGTGCCAGTAGTAGAGAGGGGTACCGCACAGATACGCAGTATTTT
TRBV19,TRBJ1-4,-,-,CASRSGTANEKLFF,TGTGCCAGTCGATCAGGGACTGCTAATGAAAAACTGTTTTTT
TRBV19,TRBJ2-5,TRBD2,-,CASSMGGSGQETQYF,TGTGCCAGTAGTATGGGAGGGAGTGGACAAGAGACCCAGTACTTC
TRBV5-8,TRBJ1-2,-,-,CASSFGGNYGYTF,TGTGCCAGCAGCTTTGGGGGTAACTATGGCTACACCTTC
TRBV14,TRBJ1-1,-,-,CASSQDLLLVGVTEAFF,TGTGCCAGCAGCCAAGATCTCCTGCTGGTGGGGGTCACTGAAGCTTTCTTT
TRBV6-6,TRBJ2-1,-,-,CASSLEGNEQFF,TGTGCCAGCAGCTTGGAGGGGAATGAGCAGTTCTTC
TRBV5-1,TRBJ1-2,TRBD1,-,CASSFGQGALNNYGYTF,TGCGCCAGCAGCTTTGGACAGGGGGCCCTTAATAACTATGGCTACACCTTC
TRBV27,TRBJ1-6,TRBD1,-,CASSPSPGTGNSPLHF,TGTGCCAGCAGTCCCTCCCCCGGGACAGGAAATTCACCCCTCCACTTT
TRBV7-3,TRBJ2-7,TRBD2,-,CASSKMGGLDEQYF,TGTGCCAGCAGCAAGATGGGAGGGCTAGACGAGCAGTACTTC
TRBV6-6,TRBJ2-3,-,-,CASSQGPPGWKADTQYF,TGTGCCAGCAGTCAGGGACCGCCAGGGTGGAAAGCAGATACGCAGTATTTT
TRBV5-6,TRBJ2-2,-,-,CASSPGPRDTGELFF,TGTGCCAGCAGCCCCGGACCGAGGGACACCGGGGAGCTGTTTTTT
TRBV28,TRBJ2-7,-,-,CASSLRTGPPYEQYF,TGTGCCAGCAGTTTACGAACAGGGCCCCCTTACGAGCAGTACTTC
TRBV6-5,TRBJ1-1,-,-,CASSSPGQNTEAFF,TGTGCCAGCAGTTCCCCAGGACAGAACACTGAAGCTTTCTTT
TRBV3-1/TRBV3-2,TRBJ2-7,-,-,CASSQGRGTVSVEQYF,TGTGCCAGCAGCCAAGGGCGGGGGACAGTTTCTGTCGAGCAGTACTTC
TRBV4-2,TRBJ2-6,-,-,CASSQARSGANVLTF,TGTGCCAGCAGCCAAGCGCGCTCTGGGGCCAACGTCCTGACTTTC
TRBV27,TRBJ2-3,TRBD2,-,CASSLWAGGPLDTQYF,TGTGCCAGCAGTTTATGGGCGGGGGGGCCATTAGATACGCAGTATTTT
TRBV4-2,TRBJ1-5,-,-,CASSQRDRNNQPQHF,TGTGCCAGCAGCCAAAGGGACCGGAACAATCAGCCCCAGCATTTT
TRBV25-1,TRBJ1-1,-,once,CASSEFSGQDNTEAFF,TGTGCCAGCAGTGAATTTTCGGGCCAGGATAACACTGAAGCTTTCTTT
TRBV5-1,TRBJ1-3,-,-,CASSLVASKFSGNTIYF,TGCGCCAGCAGCTTGGTGGCGTCAAAATTCTCTGGAAACACCATATATTTT
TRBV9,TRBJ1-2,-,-,CASSDGTRQVSLYGYTF,TGTGCCAGCAGCGATGGAACGAGGCAGGTCTCGCTATATGGCTACACCTTC
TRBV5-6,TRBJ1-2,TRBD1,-,CASSQDRSYGYTF,TGTGCCAGCAGCCAGGACAGGTCTTATGGCTACACCTTC
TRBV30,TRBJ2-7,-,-,CAWSGLTSRDRVDF,TGTGCCTGGAGTGGATTGACATCCCGGGACCGGGTAGACTTC
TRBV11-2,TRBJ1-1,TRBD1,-,CASSPGRDRGRTEAFF,TGTGCCAGCAGCCCAGGCAGGGACAGGGGGCGAACTGAAGCTTTCTTT
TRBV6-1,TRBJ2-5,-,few,CASSESLAGGRETQYF,TGTGCCAGCAGTGAAAGTTTGGCCGGAGGAAGGGAGACCCAGTACTTC
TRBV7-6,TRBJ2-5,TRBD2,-,CASSLEGLAQETQYF,TGTGCCAGCAGCCTAGAGGGACTAGCCCAAGAGACCCAGTACTTC
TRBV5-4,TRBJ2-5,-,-,CASSLKGEETQYF,TGTGCCAGCAGCTTGAAGGGGGAAGAGACCCAGTACTTC
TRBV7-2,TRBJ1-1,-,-,CASMISRAVGF,TGTGCCAGCATGATTTCGAGAGCCGTCGGCTTT
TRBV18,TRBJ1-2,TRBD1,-,CASSPLTGESRGYTF,TGTGCCAGCTCACCACTGACAGGGGAATCGCGGGGCTACACCTTC
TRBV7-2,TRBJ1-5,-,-,CASSLRTNNQPQHF,TGTGCCAGCAGCTTGCGGACAAACAATCAGCCCCAGCATTTT
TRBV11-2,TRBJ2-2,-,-,CASSLLQGGPGELFF,TGTGCCAGCAGCTTACTCCAGGGAGGTCCCGGGGAGCTGTTTTTT
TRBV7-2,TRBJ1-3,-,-,CASSFSGWGNTIYF,TGTGCCAGCAGCTTTTCAGGGTGGGGAAACACCATATATTTT
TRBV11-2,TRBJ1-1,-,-,CASSLGMNTEAFF,TGTGCCAGCAGCTTAGGGATGAACACTGAAGCTTTCTTT
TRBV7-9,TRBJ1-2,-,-,CASSLAGVNYGYTF,TGTGCCAGCAGCTTAGCCGGCGTTAACTATGGCTACACCTTC
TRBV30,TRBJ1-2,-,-,CAWSYDGYLGYGYTF,TGTGCCTGGAGTTATGACGGCTATTTGGGCTATGGCTACACCTTC